This T cell receptor (beta chain) came from a study of long-term antiretroviral therapy in people with HIV. CDR3 length: 15 residues. V dropped 2 bases and J dropped 4 bases, with 13 bases sitting between them. CDR1 is SGHAT and CDR2 is FQNNGV in the germline V gene. A v3.0 immunoSEQ assay was performed at survey level. Method: immunoSEQ multiplex PCR; TCRdb's copy keeps in-frame clones and lacks some. The data show approximately 35,000 clones, 65% to 80% seen once. This TCR derives from a woman aged 45 to 65 with HIV. The J gene is TRBJ2-3, the V gene TRBV11-2; D may be TRBD2 (7 bases). This sample comprised unsorted PBMCs, obtained 2 years after starting antiretroviral therapy. The CDR3 spells CASSLTGGPADTQYF. CDR3 nucleotide sequence: TGTGCCAGCAGCTTAACGGGGGGCCCCGCAGATACGCAGTATTTT. The full variable domain, in which reference TRBV11-2 and TRBJ2-3 provide the parts outside the CDR3, is EAGVAQSPRYKIIEKRQSVAFWCNPISGHATLYWYQQILGQGPKLLIQFQNNGVVDDSQLPKDRFSAERLKGVDSTLKIQPAKLEDSAVYLCASSLTGGPADTQYFGPGTRLTVL.